The 26 T cell receptor beta chains in this list originate from one sample, sequenced in a study of cytomegalovirus exposure and HLA in healthy donors. Sequenced by immunoSEQ multiplex PCR; TCRdb stores in-frame clones only, minus some. Counted here are under 250,000 clones, about 81% occurring once; the ten biggest clones make up 1% to 1.5%. The sequencing sample was made of PBMCs. All receptors derive from a woman aged 25-40 years in good health and CMV-seronegative.

CDR3 nucleotides: TGCGCCAGCAGCCGTTTAATAGCCAAAAACATTCAGTACTTC. This translates into CASSRLIAKNIQYF. The chain joins TRBV4-1 to TRBJ2-4; no clear D gene. This CDR3 comprises 14 residues. Germline V CDR1 and CDR2: MGHRA, YSYEKL. Trimming pared 4 bases from V and 0 bases from J, leaving 7 bases between.

The DNA for the CDR3 is TGTGCCCGTAATCCGGGTTTGAACACCGGGGAGCTGTTTTTT. It specifies CARNPGLNTGELFF. V usage is TRBV30 and J usage is TRBJ2-2; D gene uncertain. The CDR3 is made up of 14 amino acids. With 8 bases removed from V and 1 base from J, the gap between germline ends came to 14 bases. Germline V gene lookup returns CDR1 GTSNPN and CDR2 SVGIG (reference sequence).

V gene TRBV14 combines with J gene TRBJ2-7, with no clear D. The V gene's germline CDR1 is SGHDN and CDR2 FVKESK. V lost 2 bases and J 2 bases, leaving 16 bases between the germline ends. This CDR3 has 16 amino acids. CDR3 in amino acids: CASSQNAWAQAYEQYF. In DNA form, the CDR3 reads TGTGCCAGCAGCCAAAATGCGTGGGCGCAAGCCTACGAGCAGTACTTC.

This clone appeared many times. The chain employs TRBV19 and TRBJ2-2, with D perhaps matching TRBD2 (6 bases). With 7 bases removed from V and 6 bases from J, the gap between germline ends came to 12 bases. Germline-derived CDR1 and CDR2 are LNHDA and SQIVND (reference sequence). CDR3 length: 13 residues. CDR3 amino acids: CASKTGEAGELFF. The CDR3 coding sequence is TGTGCCAGTAAGACGGGGGAGGCCGGGGAGCTGTTTTTT.

The rearrangement uses TRBV19 and TRBJ2-1; 10 nucleotides align to TRBD1. The V gene end was trimmed by 8 bases and the J gene end by 9 bases; junction bases not matched to a gene: 7. The CDR3 has 13 residues. Germline V CDR1 and CDR2: LNHDA, SQIVND (reference sequence). The CDR3 sequence: CASWDRGGGEQFF. CDR3 DNA sequence: TGTGCCAGTTGGGACAGGGGCGGGGGTGAGCAGTTCTTC.

The chain combines TRBV30 with TRBJ2-1, with 7 nucleotides matching TRBD2. The CDR3 sequence is 11 residues long. V shed 2 bases, J shed 13 bases, and the junction held 5 bases outside the gene matches. Germline V gene data show CDR1 as GTSNPN and CDR2 as SVGIG (reference sequence). The CDR3 DNA follows: TGTGCCTGGAGTCCGACGGGGGGACAGTTCTTC. This codes for CAWSPTGGQFF.

This clone has a handful of counts. The chain uses TRBV19 and TRBJ2-2; D not certain. Germline values: CDR1 LNHDA, CDR2 SQIVND (reference sequence). This CDR3 is 14 amino acids long. V was cut by 3 bases and J by 0 bases, with 5 bases left in between. The CDR3, as DNA: TGTGCCAGTAGTATTCCTGCGAACACCGGGGAGCTGTTTTTT. Translating gives CASSIPANTGELFF. Looking up the rest from reference TRBV19 and TRBJ2-2 gives the full variable domain: DGGITQSPKYLFRKEGQNVTLSCEQNLNHDAMYWYRQDPGQGLRLIYYSQIVNDFQKGDIAEGYSVSREKKESFPLTVTSAQKNPTAFYLCASSIPANTGELFFGEGSRLTVL.

V usage is TRBV6-1 and J usage is TRBJ1-2; the match to TRBD1 covers 12 bases. With 6 bases clipped from V and 6 bases from J, the junction kept 8 bases outside the gene matches. The CDR3 is made up of 15 amino acids. Germline CDR1 reads MNHNS; CDR2 reads SASEGT. The CDR3 DNA sequence: TGTGCCAGCAGGGACCGGGACAGGGGGCGCGATGGCTACACCTTC. It translates to CASRDRDRGRDGYTF.

J is TRBJ2-1 and V is TRBV27, with 16 nucleotides matching TRBD2. The CDR3 loop spans 18 amino acids. With V trimmed by 3 bases and J by 10 bases, 12 bases remained unmatched. The germline V gene has CDR1 MNHEY and CDR2 SMNVEV (reference sequence). In DNA form, the CDR3 reads TGTGCCAGCAGTTTGTCGGGACTAGCGGGGGGGAAAAAGAGGGAGCAGTTCTTC. Encoded protein: CASSLSGLAGGKKREQFF.

The rearrangement joins TRBV6-5 to TRBJ2-7; 10 bases agree with TRBD2. Trimming took 4 bases from V and 3 from J; bases not matched to a gene: 3. The CDR3 has 14 residues. The V gene's germline CDR1 is MNHEY and CDR2 SVGAGI. The CDR3 sequence: CASSSGLAVYEQYF. CDR3 coding DNA: TGTGCCAGCAGTTCCGGACTAGCGGTCTACGAGCAGTACTTC.

The chain joins TRBV5-1 to TRBJ2-3; the match to TRBD2 covers 11 bases. Germline V gene data show CDR1 as SGHRS and CDR2 as YFSETQ. The CDR3 is made up of 15 amino acids. V gave up 4 bases and J gave up 6 bases; unmatched junction bases: 7. The DNA for the CDR3 is TGCGCCAGCAGCCTCCTAGCGGGAGGAGGGGATACGCAGTATTTT. This encodes CASSLLAGGGDTQYF.

The J gene is TRBJ2-1, the V gene TRBV27; D is unclear. The ends were cut back, 5 bases at V and 3 bases at J, with 17 bases in the middle. Germline CDR1 MNHEY, CDR2 SMNVEV (reference sequence). The CDR3 is made up of 16 amino acids. CDR3 loop: CASSPRGAAFYNEQFF. CDR3 sequence (DNA): TGTGCCAGCAGTCCCCGCGGTGCAGCGTTCTACAATGAGCAGTTCTTC.

V gene TRBV28 combines with J gene TRBJ2-5, with 8 bases aligning to TRBD2. CDR1 and CDR2 from the germline V gene are MDHEN and SYDVKM. V lost 10 bases, J lost 1 base, and 8 bases stayed unmatched. The CDR3 covers 14 residues. In DNA, the CDR3 is TGTGCCACCTTCACCGGGGGGGGCCAAGAGACCCAGTACTTC. As protein: CATFTGGGQETQYF.

The chain joins TRBV2 to TRBJ1-4; TRBD1 matches 7 bases. Germline CDR1 SNHLY, CDR2 FYNNEI. CDR3 length equals 14 residues. Trimming cost V 7 bases and J 5 bases; bases outside gene matches: 7. CDR3 nucleotides: TGTGCCAGCATTCACGGGACAGAAAATGAAAAACTGTTTTTT. It yields the protein CASIHGTENEKLFF.

This chain uses TRBV5-1 with TRBJ2-3; 11 nucleotides match TRBD2. Germline V gene data show CDR1 as SGHRS and CDR2 as YFSETQ. The CDR3 covers 15 residues. Unmatched junction bases numbered 6, after V lost 4 bases and J lost 5 bases. CDR3 region: CASSAGTSGGDTQYF. The DNA for the CDR3 is TGCGCCAGCAGCGCGGGGACTAGCGGAGGAGATACGCAGTATTTT. Variable domain in full (rest from reference TRBV5-1 and TRBJ2-3): KAGVTQTPRYLIKTRGQQVTLSCSPISGHRSVSWYQQTPGQGLQFLFEYFSETQRNKGNFPGRFSGRQFSNSRSEMNVSTLELGDSALYLCASSAGTSGGDTQYFGPGTRLTVL.

CDR3 in DNA: TGTGCCAACTGGTCGGGGGAGTCTGGAAACACCATATATTTT. Translation gives CANWSGESGNTIYF. The J gene is TRBJ1-3, the V gene TRBV10-3; a weak D match, TRBD1 (5 bases). There are 14 residues in the CDR3. Germline CDR1 and CDR2: ENHRY and SYGVKD. With 10 bases removed from V and 1 base from J, the gap between germline ends came to 14 bases.

This clone is a singleton in its sample. V is TRBV7-6 and J is TRBJ2-3; no reliable D call. Germline V gene sequence: CDR1 SGHVS, CDR2 FNYEAQ. V was cut by 3 bases and J by 3 bases, with 16 bases left in between. This CDR3 contains 16 residues. CDR3 in amino acids: CASSFSFPSTTDTQYF. The DNA of the CDR3 is TGTGCCAGCAGCTTCTCCTTCCCAAGCACTACAGATACGCAGTATTTT.

The rearrangement uses TRBV4-2 and TRBJ1-6; D remains ambiguous. This CDR3 comprises 14 residues. V dropped 4 bases and J dropped 8 bases, with 12 bases sitting between them. Germline loops: CDR1 LGHNA, CDR2 YNFKEQ. This CDR3 reads CASSRVKEDSPLHF. The DNA for the CDR3 is TGTGCCAGCAGCCGGGTCAAAGAGGATTCACCCCTCCACTTT.

The chain has TRBV11-1 and TRBJ2-3, with D possibly matching TRBD1 (5 bases). This CDR3 is built from 12 residues. Trimming cost V 6 bases and J 2 bases, with 6 bases left between them. The germline V gene has CDR1 SGHAT and CDR2 FQDESV (reference sequence). The CDR3, as DNA: TGTGCCAGCAGACAGGCCACAGATACGCAGTATTTT. Amino acid sequence: CASRQATDTQYF.

The chain employs TRBV28 and TRBJ2-7, with 9 bases that match TRBD1. Germline V gives CDR1 MDHEN, CDR2 SYDVKM. Germline trimming cut 5 bases from V and 6 bases from J; bases unmatched to any gene: 14. This CDR3 has 16 amino acids. In nucleotides, the CDR3 is TGTGCCAGCAGTAGACAGGGGGGACCAAGGATTAGCGAGCAGTACTTC. Protein sequence: CASSRQGGPRISEQYF.

V gene TRBV27 combines with J gene TRBJ2-1, with D possibly being TRBD2 (5 bases). From germline, CDR1 is MNHEY and CDR2 SMNVEV (reference sequence). The ends were cut back, 4 bases at V and 3 bases at J, with 13 bases in the middle. This CDR3 comprises 15 residues. In nucleotides, the CDR3 is TGTGCCAGCAGTTCAGGCCCTCGGGGCTACAATGAGCAGTTCTTC. Its translation is CASSSGPRGYNEQFF.

The V gene is TRBV27, the J gene TRBJ1-5; 8 bases map to TRBD1. This CDR3 comprises 16 residues. The V gene's germline CDR1 is MNHEY and CDR2 SMNVEV (reference sequence). J lost 1 base, V lost 2 bases, and 4 bases had no gene match. The CDR3 loop is CASSLQGAGSNQPQHF. The CDR3 DNA reads as TGTGCCAGCAGTTTACAGGGGGCGGGGAGCAATCAGCCCCAGCATTTT.

This clone was recorded once. The V and J genes are TRBV5-1 and TRBJ2-7, with D possibly being TRBD1 (5 bases). This CDR3 region has 14 residues. Germline V gives CDR1 SGHRS, CDR2 YFSETQ. V lost 1 base, J lost 4 bases, and 12 bases lay in between. Written as DNA, the CDR3 is TGCGCCAGCAGCTTGCCAGGGTCAGAGTACGAGCAGTACTTC. Its protein is CASSLPGSEYEQYF.

This clone was counted once. The chain recombines TRBV7-6 with TRBJ1-1, with D perhaps matching TRBD1 (6 bases). V shed 2 bases and J shed 5 bases, with 12 bases lying between them. This CDR3 comprises 14 residues. The germline gives CDR1 SGHVS, CDR2 FNYEAQ. The CDR3 coding sequence is TGTGCCAGCAGCTTAACAGGGCCAGAAACTGAAGCTTTCTTT. It translates to CASSLTGPETEAFF.

In this sample, this clone turned up a few times. The chain joins TRBV28 to TRBJ2-7; maybe TRBD1 (6 bases). Germline loops: CDR1 MDHEN, CDR2 SYDVKM. The CDR3 totals 15 residues. Deletions cut 0 bases from V and 5 bases from J, with 14 bases between. CDR3 bases: TGTGCCAGCAGTTTATGGGGGGCCCATCGCGACGAGCAGTACTTC. It encodes CASSLWGAHRDEQYF.

V usage is TRBV27 and J usage is TRBJ2-3; TRBD2 matches at 11 bases. CDR1 and CDR2 (germline): MNHEY, SMNVEV (reference sequence). V lost 5 bases and J lost 5; bases outside the gene matches: 9. The CDR3 runs 16 residues. CDR3 loop: CASSAPTSGRLDTQYF. The CDR3 coding sequence is TGTGCCAGCAGTGCGCCTACTAGCGGGAGATTAGATACGCAGTATTTT.